The subject of this entry is one T cell receptor beta chain. Its antigen is still unknown. This specimen comes from a study of cytomegalovirus exposure and HLA in healthy donors. The germline CDR1 and CDR2 sequences are SGHAT and FQDESV (reference sequence). There are 15 residues in the CDR3. V lost 2 bases, J lost 2 bases, and 11 bases lay in between. The study ran its PCR with 60 Vbeta and 13 Jbeta primers. Some clones are missing from TCRdb's copy, which holds only in-frame ones; the method was immunoSEQ multiplex PCR. The data show 200,000 to 250,000 clones, roughly four fifths seen once. Study-wide results and caveats: The study put 150 to 200 TCR beta chains on its list as cytomegalovirus-associated. Roughly uniform sequencing depth across donors was assumed, possibly incorrectly.

The gene calls are TRBV11-1 and TRBJ2-3; D is perhaps TRBD2 (5 bases). This clonotype originated in a woman aged 40 to 50 in good health and CMV-seronegative. Sequencing was done on a sample of PBMCs. The CDR3 coding sequence is TGTGCCAGCAGCTTAAGCAGAGGGTCCACAGATACGCAGTATTTT. As protein: CASSLSRGSTDTQYF.